One and the same sample provided the 27 T cell receptor beta chains below, sequenced in a study of CD8+ T cells in alopecia areata. cDNA prepared by RNA extraction and subsequent reverse transcription served as the template for sequencing. Libraries were prepared by immunoSEQ multiplex PCR; TCRdb keeps only in-frame clonotypes and omits some of them. The data show 120,000 or so clones, approximately 60% seen once. The treatment: oral pan-JAK inhibitor, 5-10 mg twice daily. Sequenced here: CD4+ T cells sorted from blood, sampled at week 4, from a patient treated with tofacitinib. These receptors originate from a human donor with alopecia areata.

The chain uses TRBV30 and TRBJ2-5, with 11 positions matching TRBD2. V lost 3 bases and J lost 2; bases outside the gene matches: 8. The CDR3 runs to 16 residues. Germline CDR1 GTSNPN, CDR2 SVGIG (reference sequence). CDR3 DNA: TGTGCCTGGAGCCTATTGGGACTAGCGGAACAAGAGACCCAGTACTTC. Protein sequence: CAWSLLGLAEQETQYF. The full variable domain, completed using reference TRBV30 and TRBJ2-5, is SQTIHQWPATLVQPVGSPLSLECTVEGTSNPNLYWYRQAAGRGLQLLFYSVGIGQISSEVPQNLSASRPQDRQFILSSKKLLLSDSGFYLCAWSLLGLAEQETQYFGPGTRLLVL.

The chain combines TRBV4-1 with TRBJ2-7; 10 bases are shared with TRBD2. V trimming: 2 bases; J trimming: 2 bases; junction bases outside the gene matches: 3. The CDR3 length is 15 residues. Per the germline V gene, CDR1 is MGHRA and CDR2 is YSYEKL. This CDR3 is CASSQKRGGPYEQYF. DNA for the CDR3: TGCGCCAGCAGCCAAAAGCGGGGGGGCCCCTACGAGCAGTACTTC.

In this sample, this clone turned up a few times. The rearrangement joins TRBV29-1 to TRBJ1-4; 7 nucleotides match TRBD1. The V segment lost 5 bases and the J segment 8 bases; nucleotides outside the gene matches: 5. In germline, CDR1 is SQVTM, CDR2 ANQGSEA. The CDR3 contains 12 residues. The CDR3 is CSVRTGREKLFF. The CDR3 DNA is TGCAGCGTTAGGACAGGAAGGGAAAAACTGTTTTTT.

This clone qualifies as medium-sized (0.01 to 0.1%). The chain joins TRBV7-3 to TRBJ2-2; D perhaps matches TRBD1 (6 bases). Deletions cut 2 bases from V and 3 bases from J, with 13 bases between. The CDR3 is 16 residues long. Germline assignment: CDR1 SGHTA and CDR2 FQGTGA. In nucleotides, the CDR3 is TGTGCCAGCAGCTTATTCGCAGGGGTCGACACCGGGGAGCTGTTTTTT. This codes for CASSLFAGVDTGELFF.

V usage is TRBV6-6 and J usage is TRBJ2-5; possibly TRBD1 or TRBD2 for D (5 bases each). V was cut by 5 bases and J by 1 base, with 8 bases left in between. This CDR3 comprises 13 residues. From germline, CDR1 is MNHNY and CDR2 SVGAGI (reference sequence). The CDR3 region has the DNA TGTGCCAGCAGTACGGGGACCCAAGAGACCCAGTACTTC. Its protein product is CASSTGTQETQYF.

This clone appeared a few times. The chain joins TRBV29-1 to TRBJ1-2; 8 nucleotides align to TRBD1. Germline loops: CDR1 SQVTM, CDR2 ANQGSEA. The CDR3 covers 12 residues. Trimming took 4 bases from V and 7 from J; bases not matched to a gene: 5. The CDR3 region is CSVVGTGIGYTF. CDR3 coding DNA: TGCAGCGTTGTCGGGACAGGCATTGGCTACACCTTC.

This chain connects TRBV5-1 to TRBJ2-7; the D gene is possibly TRBD2 (5 bases). There are 14 residues in the CDR3. The ends were cut back, 0 bases at V and 3 bases at J, with 10 bases in the middle. CDR1 and CDR2 (germline): SGHRS, YFSETQ. The CDR3 region is CASSLVNGDYEQYF. The CDR3 DNA reads TGCGCCAGCAGCTTGGTAAACGGGGACTACGAGCAGTACTTC. Filled out from reference TRBV5-1 and TRBJ2-7, the complete variable domain reads KAGVTQTPRYLIKTRGQQVTLSCSPISGHRSVSWYQQTPGQGLQFLFEYFSETQRNKGNFPGRFSGRQFSNSRSEMNVSTLELGDSALYLCASSLVNGDYEQYFGPGTRLTVT.

This sequence joins TRBV6-5 and TRBJ2-3; D is perhaps TRBD1 or TRBD2 (5 bases each). With 4 bases removed from V and 6 bases from J, the gap between germline ends came to 20 bases. Germline V lookup: CDR1 MNHEY, CDR2 SVGAGI. The CDR3 totals 16 residues. The CDR3 region has the DNA TGTGCCAGCAGTTCAAGACCGGGACCCAGGTCCGATACGCAGTATTTT. Protein product: CASSSRPGPRSDTQYF.

The chain combines TRBV6-6 with TRBJ2-5; weak D call: TRBD2 (5 bases). Deletions cut 6 bases from V and 5 bases from J, with 13 bases between. The CDR3 extends over 13 amino acids. Germline CDR1 is MNHNY and CDR2 is SVGAGI (reference sequence). The CDR3 sequence is CASSLPPGETQYF. CDR3 in DNA: TGTGCCAGCAGCCTACCCCCGGGGGAGACCCAGTACTTC.

This clone was seen only a few times. The V call is TRBV7-2, the J call TRBJ2-5; 9 nucleotides align to TRBD1. From germline, CDR1 is SGHTA and CDR2 FQGNSA. V lost 1 base, J lost 4 bases, and 4 bases stayed unmatched. The CDR3 has 15 residues. CDR3: CASSLETGGGETQYF. CDR3 bases: TGTGCCAGCAGCTTAGAAACAGGGGGCGGAGAGACCCAGTACTTC. The full variable domain, rest sourced from reference TRBV7-2 and TRBJ2-5, is GAGVSQSPSNKVTEKGKDVELRCDPISGHTALYWYRQSLGQGLEFLIYFQGNSAPDKSGLPSDRFSAERTGGSVSTLTIQRTQQEDSAVYLCASSLETGGGETQYFGPGTRLLVL.

The V and J genes are TRBV30 and TRBJ2-7, with a tentative D call TRBD2 (6 bases). Germline V CDR1 and CDR2: GTSNPN, SVGIG (reference sequence). Trimming stripped 2 bases from V and 2 bases from J, with 13 bases between. CDR3 length: 14 amino acids. CDR3 protein: CAWSPGTLTYEQYF. The CDR3 nucleotides read TGTGCCTGGAGTCCCGGGACTCTGACCTACGAGCAGTACTTC.

The chain combines TRBV7-9 with TRBJ2-3, with D uncertain. This CDR3 spans 14 amino acids. V was clipped by 5 bases and J by 2 bases, with 11 bases between them. Germline V gives CDR1 SEHNR, CDR2 FQNEAQ (reference sequence). CDR3 residues: CASSLRGITDTQYF. The CDR3 DNA reads as TGTGCCAGCAGCCTCCGAGGTATCACAGATACGCAGTATTTT.

This clone showed up just a few times. This rearrangement joins TRBV27 to TRBJ2-1, with TRBD1 matching over 9 bases. Germline CDR1 reads MNHEY; CDR2 reads SMNVEV (reference sequence). The CDR3 covers 15 residues. Trimming at V came to 6 bases and at J to 2 bases, leaving 5 bases not matched to a gene. The CDR3 DNA reads TGTGCCAGCAGCAGCGGACAGGGGACCTACAATGAGCAGTTCTTC. This translates into CASSSGQGTYNEQFF.

The rearrangement joins TRBV30 to TRBJ2-5; unclear D gene. V lost 1 base, J lost 7 bases, and 10 bases lay in between. Germline CDR1 reads GTSNPN; CDR2 reads SVGIG (reference sequence). CDR3 size: 12 residues. CDR3 coding DNA: TGTGCCTGGAGTGAGTCTCTGGGGACCCAGTACTTC. Protein sequence: CAWSESLGTQYF.

V usage is TRBV2 and J usage is TRBJ1-1, with D hard to call. This CDR3 has 12 amino acids. The V end was cut by 8 bases, the J end by 1 base, with 8 bases between. Germline CDR1 and CDR2: SNHLY and FYNNEI. The CDR3 nucleotides are TGTGCCAGCGTAATCAAGAACACTGAAGCTTTCTTT. Protein product: CASVIKNTEAFF.

As DNA, the CDR3 is TGTGCCAGCAGTAGCCGTGGGGCGAGTAGTTACGAGCAGTACTTC. Translation gives CASSSRGASSYEQYF. This chain joins TRBV2 and TRBJ2-5; a weak D match, TRBD1 (5 bases). The tail of the sequence fits TRBJ2-7 better, so the J call may be wrong. Germline assignment: CDR1 SNHLY and CDR2 FYNNEI. The CDR3 has 15 amino acids.

By sample fraction, this clone is medium-sized. The rearrangement links TRBV2 to TRBJ2-7; maybe TRBD1 (6 bases). Trimming removed 8 bases at V and 3 bases at J, with 11 bases between. The CDR3 runs 12 residues. Germline CDR1 and CDR2: SNHLY and FYNNEI. CDR3 in amino acids: CASGMDSYEQYF. The CDR3 DNA follows: TGTGCCAGCGGAATGGACAGCTACGAGCAGTACTTC.

The V and J genes are TRBV28 and TRBJ2-5; TRBD2 agrees at 13 bases. The CDR3 spans 16 residues. J lost 4 bases, V lost 8 bases, and 10 bases had no gene match. Germline V gives CDR1 MDHEN, CDR2 SYDVKM. The chain's CDR3 is CASGTPGLAGRETQYF. CDR3 sequence (DNA): TGTGCCAGCGGAACTCCGGGACTAGCGGGACGAGAGACCCAGTACTTC. Using reference TRBV28 and TRBJ2-5 for the parts outside the CDR3, the full variable domain is DVKVTQSSRYLVKRTGEKVFLECVQDMDHENMFWYRQDPGLGLRLIYFSYDVKMKEKGDIPEGYSVSREKKERFSLILESASTNQTSMYLCASGTPGLAGRETQYFGPGTRLLVL.

This chain joins TRBV5-6 and TRBJ2-7; TRBD1 agrees at 7 bases. Germline V gives CDR1 SGHDT, CDR2 YYEEEE. J gave up 4 bases and V 2 bases, and 15 bases lay outside the gene matches. This CDR3 has 17 residues. The CDR3 spells CASSFRDRGPKNYEQYF. The CDR3 DNA reads as TGTGCCAGCAGCTTCCGGGACAGAGGCCCTAAAAATTACGAGCAGTACTTC.

This clone was detected once. The chain employs TRBV6-6 and TRBJ2-2; D gene uncertain. Trimming took 6 bases from V and 7 from J, leaving 18 bases between them. Germline CDR1 is MNHNY and CDR2 is SVGAGI (reference sequence). The CDR3 consists of 15 residues. For the CDR3, the DNA is TGTGCCAGCAGATCGGGCAGTGGTCGAATCGGGGAGCTGTTTTTT. Amino acids: CASRSGSGRIGELFF.

This clone was observed a few times. CDR3 bases: TGTGCCAGCAGCTTAATACAGGGGCGGAACATTCAGTACTTC. This codes for CASSLIQGRNIQYF. The gene calls are TRBV7-2 and TRBJ2-4; 7 bases match TRBD1. J gave up 7 bases and V 2 bases, and 5 bases lay outside the gene matches. There are 14 residues in the CDR3. Germline V lookup: CDR1 SGHTA, CDR2 FQGNSA.

The genes are TRBV29-1 and TRBJ1-2, with 9 bases identical to TRBD1. Per the germline V gene, CDR1 is SQVTM and CDR2 is ANQGSEA. CDR3 size: 12 residues. After removal of 6 bases from V and 8 bases from J, the junction contained 7 bases not matched to a gene. The CDR3 loop is CSVDDRGKGYTF. CDR3 in DNA: TGCAGCGTCGATGACAGGGGGAAAGGCTACACCTTC.

This sequence joins TRBV29-1 and TRBJ2-1, with 8 nucleotides matching TRBD2. The CDR3 runs 14 residues. The germline V gene encodes CDR1 SQVTM and CDR2 ANQGSEA. V lost 4 bases, J lost 9 bases, and 11 bases stayed unmatched. The CDR3 spells CSVGPSGSNGEQFF. The DNA of the CDR3 is TGCAGCGTTGGTCCCAGCGGGAGTAACGGTGAGCAGTTCTTC.

V is TRBV19 and J is TRBJ2-7; D is undetermined. The CDR3 contains 14 residues. Germline CDR1 reads LNHDA; CDR2 reads SQIVND (reference sequence). Between the trimmed V and J ends, which lost 4 bases and 2 bases, there was a span of 12 bases. The CDR3 DNA reads as TGTGCCAGTAGTACCCGATTGCCCGCCTACGAGCAGTACTTC. Amino acid sequence: CASSTRLPAYEQYF. Full variable domain (outside the CDR3, taken from reference TRBV19 and TRBJ2-7): DGGITQSPKYLFRKEGQNVTLSCEQNLNHDAMYWYRQDPGQGLRLIYYSQIVNDFQKGDIAEGYSVSREKKESFPLTVTSAQKNPTAFYLCASSTRLPAYEQYFGPGTRLTVT.

The chain is built from TRBV30 and TRBJ2-7; TRBD1 matches 11 bases. This CDR3 comprises 13 residues. Trimming cost V 3 bases and J 6 bases; bases outside gene matches: 4. Germline CDR1 GTSNPN, CDR2 SVGIG (reference sequence). The CDR3 reads CAWRWDRGTEQYF. The CDR3 nucleotides are TGTGCCTGGAGGTGGGACAGGGGGACCGAGCAGTACTTC.

The rearrangement joins TRBV19 to TRBJ1-3; D is unclear. The CDR3 is 16 residues long. V was cut by 5 bases and J by 0 bases, with 14 bases left in between. Germline CDR1 reads LNHDA; CDR2 reads SQIVND (reference sequence). The CDR3 sequence: CASSDRTADSGNTIYF. In DNA, the CDR3 is TGTGCCAGTAGTGACCGGACGGCAGACTCTGGAAACACCATATATTTT.

V and J are TRBV27 and TRBJ2-6, with D tentatively TRBD2 (6 bases). Per the germline V gene, CDR1 is MNHEY and CDR2 is SMNVEV (reference sequence). The CDR3 has 15 amino acids. Trimming left V 5 bases short and J 0 bases short, with 8 bases between. CDR3 protein: CASSRRGSGANVLTF. In nucleotides, the CDR3 is TGTGCCAGCAGTCGGAGGGGCTCTGGGGCCAACGTCCTGACTTTC. The complete variable domain, with remaining parts taken from reference TRBV27 and TRBJ2-6, reads EAQVTQNPRYLITVTGKKLTVTCSQNMNHEYMSWYRQDPGLGLRQIYYSMNVEVTDKGDVPEGYKVSRKEKRNFPLILESPSPNQTSLYFCASSRRGSGANVLTFGAGSRLTVL.